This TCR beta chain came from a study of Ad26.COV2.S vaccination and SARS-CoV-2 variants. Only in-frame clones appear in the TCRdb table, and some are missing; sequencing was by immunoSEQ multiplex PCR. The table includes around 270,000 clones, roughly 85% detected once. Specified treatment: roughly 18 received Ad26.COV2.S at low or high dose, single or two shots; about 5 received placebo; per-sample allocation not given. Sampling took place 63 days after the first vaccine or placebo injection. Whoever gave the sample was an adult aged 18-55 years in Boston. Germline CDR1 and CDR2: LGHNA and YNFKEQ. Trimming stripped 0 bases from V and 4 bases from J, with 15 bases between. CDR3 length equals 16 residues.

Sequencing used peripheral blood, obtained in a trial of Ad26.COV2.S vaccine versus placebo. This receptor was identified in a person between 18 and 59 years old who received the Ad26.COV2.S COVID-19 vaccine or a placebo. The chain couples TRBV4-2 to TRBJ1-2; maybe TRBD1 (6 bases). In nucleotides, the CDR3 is TGTGCCAGCAGCCAAGATCTAGGGGGTGTTCCCTATGGCTACACCTTC. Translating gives CASSQDLGGVPYGYTF.